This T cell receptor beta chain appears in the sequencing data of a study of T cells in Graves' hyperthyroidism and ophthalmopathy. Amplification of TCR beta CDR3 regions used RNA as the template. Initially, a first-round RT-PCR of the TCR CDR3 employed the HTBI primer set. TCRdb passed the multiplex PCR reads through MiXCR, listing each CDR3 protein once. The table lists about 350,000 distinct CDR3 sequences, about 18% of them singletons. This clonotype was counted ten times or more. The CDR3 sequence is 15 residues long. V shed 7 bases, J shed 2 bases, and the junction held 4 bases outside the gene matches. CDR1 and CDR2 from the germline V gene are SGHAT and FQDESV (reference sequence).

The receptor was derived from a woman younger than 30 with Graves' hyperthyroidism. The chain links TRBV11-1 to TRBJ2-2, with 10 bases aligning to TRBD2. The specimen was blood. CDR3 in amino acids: CASNLAGVNTGELFF. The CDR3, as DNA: TGTGCCAGCAACCTAGCGGGGGTTAACACCGGGGAGCTGTTTTTT.